This TCR beta chain is from a study of OX40 agonist ivuxolimab in advanced cancers. The data were produced by immunoSEQ multiplex PCR, yet TCRdb's version contains in-frame clones alone and is incomplete. The table has around 79,000 clones, roughly 86% seen once. Between the trimmed V and J ends, which lost 6 bases and 3 bases, there was a span of 11 bases. CDR1 is MNHEY and CDR2 is SMNVEV in the germline V gene (reference sequence). This CDR3 has 14 amino acids. Here the sequenced sample was CD4+ or CD8+ T cells sorted from blood, taken in a trial of the OX40 agonist ivuxolimab. This chain joins TRBV27 and TRBJ1-4; tentatively, D is TRBD1 (6 bases). This receptor was identified in an adult with an advanced solid tumor such as melanoma, head and neck, liver or kidney cancer. The CDR3 sequence: CASRLTGPNEKLFF. CDR3 DNA: TGTGCCAGCAGATTGACAGGCCCTAATGAAAAACTGTTTTTT.